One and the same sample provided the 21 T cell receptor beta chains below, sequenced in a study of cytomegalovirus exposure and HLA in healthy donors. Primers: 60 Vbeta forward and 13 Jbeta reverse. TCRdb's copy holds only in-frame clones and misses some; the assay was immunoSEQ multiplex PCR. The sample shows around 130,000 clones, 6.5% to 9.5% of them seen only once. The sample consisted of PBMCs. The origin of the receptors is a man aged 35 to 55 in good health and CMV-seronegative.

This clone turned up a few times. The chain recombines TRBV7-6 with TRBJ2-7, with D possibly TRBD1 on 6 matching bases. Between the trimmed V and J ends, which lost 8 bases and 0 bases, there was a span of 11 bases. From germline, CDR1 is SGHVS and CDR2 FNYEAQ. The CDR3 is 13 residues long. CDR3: CASRDTSSYEQYF. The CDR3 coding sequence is TGTGCCAGCCGGGACACCAGCTCCTACGAGCAGTACTTC.

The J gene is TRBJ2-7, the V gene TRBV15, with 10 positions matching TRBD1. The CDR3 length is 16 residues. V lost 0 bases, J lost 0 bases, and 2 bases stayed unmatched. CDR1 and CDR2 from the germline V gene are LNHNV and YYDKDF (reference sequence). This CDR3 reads CATSRDRDRGSYEQYF. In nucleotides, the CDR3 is TGTGCCACCAGCAGAGATCGGGACAGGGGCTCCTACGAGCAGTACTTC.

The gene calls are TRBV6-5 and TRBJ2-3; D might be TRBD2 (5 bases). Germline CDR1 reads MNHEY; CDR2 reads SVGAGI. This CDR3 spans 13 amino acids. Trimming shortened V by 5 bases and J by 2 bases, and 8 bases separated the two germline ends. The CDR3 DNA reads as TGTGCCAGCAGTATGGACTTCACAGATACGCAGTATTTT. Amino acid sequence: CASSMDFTDTQYF.

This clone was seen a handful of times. CDR3 nucleotides: TGTGCCAGCAGCGCCTCACTGCCGGGACAGGGGGCTAATGAGCAGTTCTTC. As protein: CASSASLPGQGANEQFF. The rearrangement uses TRBV9 and TRBJ2-1, with 12 bases identical to TRBD1. Germline V lookup: CDR1 SGDLS, CDR2 YYNGEE. The CDR3 sequence is 17 residues long. The V gene end was trimmed by 3 bases and the J gene end by 7 bases; junction bases not matched to a gene: 11.

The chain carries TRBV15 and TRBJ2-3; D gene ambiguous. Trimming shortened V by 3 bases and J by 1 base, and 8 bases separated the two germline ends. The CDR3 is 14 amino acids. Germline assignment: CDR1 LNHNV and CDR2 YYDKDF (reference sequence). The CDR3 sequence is CATSRMSGTDTQYF. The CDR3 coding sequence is TGTGCCACCAGCAGGATGAGTGGCACAGATACGCAGTATTTT.

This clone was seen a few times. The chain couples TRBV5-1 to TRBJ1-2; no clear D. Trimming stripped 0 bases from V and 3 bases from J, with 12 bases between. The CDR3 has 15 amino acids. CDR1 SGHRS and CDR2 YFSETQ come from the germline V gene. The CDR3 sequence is CASSLEGRRDYGYTF. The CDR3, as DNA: TGCGCCAGCAGCTTGGAGGGCAGGCGGGACTATGGCTACACCTTC.

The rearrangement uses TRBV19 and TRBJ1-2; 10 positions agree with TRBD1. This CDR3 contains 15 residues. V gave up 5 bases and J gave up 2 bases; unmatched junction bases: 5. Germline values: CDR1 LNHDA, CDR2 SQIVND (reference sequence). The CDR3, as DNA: TGTGCCAGTAGTCCCTGGACAGGGGGGAACTATGGCTACACCTTC. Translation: CASSPWTGGNYGYTF.

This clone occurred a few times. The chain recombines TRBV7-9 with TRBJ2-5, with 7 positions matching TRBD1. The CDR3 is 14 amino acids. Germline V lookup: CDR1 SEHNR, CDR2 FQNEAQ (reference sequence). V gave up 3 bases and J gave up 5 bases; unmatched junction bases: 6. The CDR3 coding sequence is TGTGCCAGCAGCTTCCAGGGGGTGGCGGAGACCCAGTACTTC. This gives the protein CASSFQGVAETQYF.

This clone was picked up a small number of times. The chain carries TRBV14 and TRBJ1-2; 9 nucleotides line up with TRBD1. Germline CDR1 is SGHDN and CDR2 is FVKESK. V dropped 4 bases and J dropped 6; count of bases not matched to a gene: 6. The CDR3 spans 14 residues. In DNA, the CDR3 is TGTGCCAGCAGCCCTCCGGGACAGGGCCATGGCTACACCTTC. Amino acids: CASSPPGQGHGYTF.

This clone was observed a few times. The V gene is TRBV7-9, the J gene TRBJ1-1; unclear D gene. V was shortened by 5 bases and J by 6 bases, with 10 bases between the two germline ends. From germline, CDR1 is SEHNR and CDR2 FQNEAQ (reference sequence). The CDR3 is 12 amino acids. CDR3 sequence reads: CASSAGVPEAFF. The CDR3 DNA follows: TGTGCCAGCAGCGCCGGGGTTCCTGAAGCTTTCTTT.

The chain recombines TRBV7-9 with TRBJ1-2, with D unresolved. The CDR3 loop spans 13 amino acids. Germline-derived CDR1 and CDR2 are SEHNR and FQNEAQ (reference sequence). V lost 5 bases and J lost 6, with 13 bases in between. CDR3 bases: TGTGCCAGCAGCATGGAGCGTAGTAATGGCTACACCTTC. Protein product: CASSMERSNGYTF.

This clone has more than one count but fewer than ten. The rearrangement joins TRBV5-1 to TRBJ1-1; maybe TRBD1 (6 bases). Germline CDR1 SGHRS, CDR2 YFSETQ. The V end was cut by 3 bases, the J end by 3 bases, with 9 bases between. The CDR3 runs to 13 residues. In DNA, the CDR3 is TGCGCCAGCAGCTACGGACAGTACACTGAAGCTTTCTTT. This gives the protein CASSYGQYTEAFF.

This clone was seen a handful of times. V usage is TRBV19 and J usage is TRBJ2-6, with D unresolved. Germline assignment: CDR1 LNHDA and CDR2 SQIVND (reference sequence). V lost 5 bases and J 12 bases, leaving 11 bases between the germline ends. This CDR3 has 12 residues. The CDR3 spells CASSLDKAVLTF. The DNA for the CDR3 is TGTGCCAGTAGTCTCGACAAGGCCGTCCTGACTTTC.

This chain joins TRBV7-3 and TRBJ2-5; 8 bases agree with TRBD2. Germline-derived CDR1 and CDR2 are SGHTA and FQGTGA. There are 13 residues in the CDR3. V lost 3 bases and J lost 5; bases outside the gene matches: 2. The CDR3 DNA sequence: TGTGCCAGCAGCTTCTCGGGGGGGGAGACCCAGTACTTC. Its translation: CASSFSGGETQYF.

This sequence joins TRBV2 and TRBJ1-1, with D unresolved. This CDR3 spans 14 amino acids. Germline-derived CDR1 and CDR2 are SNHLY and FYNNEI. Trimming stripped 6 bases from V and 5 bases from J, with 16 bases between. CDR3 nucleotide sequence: TGTGCCAGCAGAGCCGACTTCATAGGAACTGAAGCTTTCTTT. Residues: CASRADFIGTEAFF.

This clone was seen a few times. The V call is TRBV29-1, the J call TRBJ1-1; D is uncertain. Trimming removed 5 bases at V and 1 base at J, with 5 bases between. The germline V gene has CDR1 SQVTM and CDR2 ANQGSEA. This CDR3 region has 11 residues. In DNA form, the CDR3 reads TGCAGCGTTCGAGAGAACACTGAAGCTTTCTTT. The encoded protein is CSVRENTEAFF.

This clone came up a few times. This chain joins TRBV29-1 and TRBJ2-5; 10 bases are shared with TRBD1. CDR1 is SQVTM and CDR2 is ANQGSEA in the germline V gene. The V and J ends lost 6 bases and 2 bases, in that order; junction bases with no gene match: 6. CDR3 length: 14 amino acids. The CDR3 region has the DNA TGCAGCGTGGCCGGGACAGGGGCACAAGAGACCCAGTACTTC. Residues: CSVAGTGAQETQYF.

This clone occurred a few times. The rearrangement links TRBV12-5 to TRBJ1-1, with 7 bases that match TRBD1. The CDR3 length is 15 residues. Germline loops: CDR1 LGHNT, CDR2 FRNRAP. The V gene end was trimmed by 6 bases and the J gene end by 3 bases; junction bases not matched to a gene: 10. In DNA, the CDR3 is TGTGCTAGTGGAAAAGACAGGGTGGGAGACACTGAAGCTTTCTTT. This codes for CASGKDRVGDTEAFF.

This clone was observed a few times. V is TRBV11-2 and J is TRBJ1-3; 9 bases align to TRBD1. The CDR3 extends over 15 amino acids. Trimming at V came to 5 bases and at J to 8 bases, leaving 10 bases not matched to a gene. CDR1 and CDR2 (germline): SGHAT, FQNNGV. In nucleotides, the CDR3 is TGTGCCAGCAGCATACGGACAGGGGATTTAGACACCATATATTTT. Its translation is CASSIRTGDLDTIYF.

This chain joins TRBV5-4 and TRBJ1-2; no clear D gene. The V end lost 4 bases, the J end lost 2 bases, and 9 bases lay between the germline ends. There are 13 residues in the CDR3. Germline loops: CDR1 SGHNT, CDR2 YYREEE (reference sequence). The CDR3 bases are TGTGCCAGCAGCCTAGACGGAAACTATGGCTACACCTTC. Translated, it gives CASSLDGNYGYTF.

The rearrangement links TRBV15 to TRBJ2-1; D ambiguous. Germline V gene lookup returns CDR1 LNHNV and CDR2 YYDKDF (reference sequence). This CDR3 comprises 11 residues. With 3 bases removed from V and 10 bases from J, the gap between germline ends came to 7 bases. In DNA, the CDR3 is TGTGCCACCAGCAGGGGCAGGGAGCAGTTCTTC. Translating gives CATSRGREQFF.